This TCR beta chain comes out of a study of T cell responses to AZD1222 COVID-19 vaccine listed by TCRdb under 2021. Background for the entire study: AZD1222 recipients whose second dose came at about 4 weeks and those whose second dose came at about 12 weeks were combined into one group, since spike-specific TCR depth and breadth did not differ between the two schedules. Trial participants were enrolled by age into 18-55, 56-69 and 70-plus year subgroups, with around 140, 26 and 57 TCR-sequenced participants respectively. TCR sequencing was performed for about 240 trial participants, of whom around 200 were given two doses of AZD1222 and some 26 were given two doses of MenACWY control vaccine. General conclusions and limits of the study: The vaccine-associated CD4 TCRs covered the entire spike protein, and the dominant responses fell in regions 160-218 and 743-854. Spike-specific TCR breadth and depth rose significantly after two AZD1222 doses compared with day 0 and with MenACWY recipients. No day 14 peak-response samples were available, so repertoires were characterized only after the peak T cell response. Epitopes outside the regions mutated in the B.1.351 and B.1.1.7 variants were reportedly recognized by nearly half of the unique spike-specific TCRs. Most participants were white British and females outnumbered males, and the authors suggested that clonal diversity may have been underestimated. Conclusions about previously exposed vaccinees are limited, since just five or six AZD1222 recipients were seropositive for SARS-CoV-2 at baseline. The 56-69-year group was small, and its depth increase did not reach significance, likely because of low power.

Germline trimming: 3 bases from V, 3 bases from J; junction bases outside gene matches: 7. Per the germline V gene (reference sequence), LGHDT is the CDR1 and YNNKEL is the CDR2. The CDR3 numbers 16 residues from cysteine through phenylalanine. Only the CDR3 portion is preserved as DNA: 48 bases, with reading frame beginning at the first base. The CDR3 regions of human TCRbeta chains were analyzed by immunosequencing. On the authors' methods: TCRs in the repertoires were compared against a reference library of SARS-CoV-2-specific TCRs that had been generated with the MIRA antigen-specificity platform. Breadth was defined as the fraction of unique TCRs that were SARS-CoV-2-associated, and depth was defined as the fraction of total T cells that were SARS-CoV-2-associated. Using the MIRA data, each spike-specific TCR was mapped to the spike region that the TCR reacts to and placed in a CD4 or CD8 class. Log10-transformed breadth and depth values were compared by one-way ANOVA with Sidak's multiple comparisons tests. Sourced from immuneACCESS, this table was stored by TCRdb with only in-frame sequences that have V and J called. A share of the clones is absent; for the studies checked, an unresolved V gene accounts for under half, and the remainder has no known explanation. V, J and clone size were drawn from that table, and D and trimming were deduced from the DNA. The sample table lists 75,000 to 100,000 clones, roughly 90% of them with a count of one. The ten most abundant clones make up about 2.9% of the sample.

According to the study, the label for this sample's time point signals: baseline before first vaccination. Samples from vaccinated people were obtained from the UK trials COV001 and COV002, which included a single-blind randomized controlled phase 2/3 trial of AZD1222 (ChAdOx1 nCoV-19) in healthy adults. For TCRbeta chain sequencing, PBMC samples from trial participants were taken at day 0 and at day 28 after the second dose. This clone was detected only once. The target of this receptor is not known. The sample holds no much larger clone one base away, and base qualities are not on file. This sequence originates from an adult in good health. Recombination joined TRBV3-1 (or the pseudogene TRBV3-2) with TRBJ2-1; 8 central bases correspond to TRBD1. This specimen was peripheral blood, taken on day 0 of AZD1222 vaccination. The CDR3 amino acid sequence is: CASSQIRQGSYNEQFF. In nucleotides, the sequence is TGTGCCAGCAGCCAGATCAGACAGGGGAGCTACAATGAGCAGTTCTTC.